This T cell receptor (beta chain) was observed in a study of OX40 agonist ivuxolimab in advanced cancers. The CDR3 has 11 amino acids. Trimming took off 4 bases at V and 10 bases at J, with 9 bases between the two ends. In germline, CDR1 is SGHDT, CDR2 YYEEEE. Autoimmune disease history or systemic immunosuppression disqualified patients. The data were produced by immunoSEQ multiplex PCR, yet TCRdb's version contains in-frame clones alone and is incomplete. The repertoire holds 45,000 or so clones, with roughly 88% as singletons. The clonotype was recovered from an adult with an advanced solid tumor such as melanoma, head and neck, liver or kidney cancer. This specimen was CD4+ or CD8+ T cells sorted from blood, taken in a trial of the OX40 agonist ivuxolimab. The chain combines TRBV5-6 with TRBJ2-1, with D perhaps matching TRBD1 (5 bases). This chain's CDR3 is CASSVTAEQFF. CDR3 DNA sequence: TGTGCCAGCAGCGTGACAGCCGAGCAGTTCTTC.